Each of the 20 T cell receptor beta chains below was sequenced from the same sample in a study of post-analysis software for immune sequencing data. Unique molecular identifiers tagged the TCR beta cDNA libraries. TCRdb called the PCR reads again in MiXCR, with one record for every CDR3 protein. This table has roughly 600,000 distinct CDR3 sequences, roughly 46% appearing once. What these receptors recognize is not known. Regarding the study as a whole: The five TRBV segments detected at higher frequency in patients than in controls included TRBV5-6, TRBV5-1 and TRBV20-1.

The sequencing sample was made of blood. These TCRs come from a girl aged 10 to 17 with multiple sclerosis.

CDR3: CASSLTGAGGGEQFF. In DNA, the CDR3 is TGCGCCAGCAGCTTAACCGGGGCAGGGGGGGGTGAGCAGTTCTTC. This sequence joins TRBV5-1 and TRBJ2-1; either TRBD1 or TRBD2 may fit D (7 bases each). The V and J ends lost 2 bases and 9 bases respectively, with 18 bases between them. Germline V lookup: CDR1 SGHRS, CDR2 YFSETQ. The CDR3 consists of 15 residues.

This chain connects TRBV5-1 to TRBJ2-5; D could derive from TRBD1 or TRBD2 (7 bases each). The closer fit of TRBJ2-7 to the DNA end suggests the J call may be wrong. From germline, CDR1 is SGHRS and CDR2 YFSETQ. CDR3 length equals 15 residues. CDR3 sequence reads: CASSWGGTVNYEQYF. The CDR3 nucleotides read TGCGCCAGCAGCTGGGGGGGGACAGTTAACTACGAGCAGTACTTC.

This clonotype was seen a handful of times. This chain uses TRBV9 with TRBJ1-1, with 10 bases identical to TRBD1. CDR3 length: 15 amino acids. Per germline, CDR1 SGDLS and CDR2 YYNGEE. V was pared by 4 bases and J by 1 base, with 4 bases of the junction left unmatched. CDR3 nucleotides: TGTGCCAGCAGCTCGACAGGGGGCGGGAACACTGAAGCTTTCTTT. Protein product: CASSSTGGGNTEAFF.

The sample holds a few counts of this clonotype. This chain connects TRBV5-1 to TRBJ2-1; D gene uncertain. V lost 1 base and J 6 bases, leaving 8 bases between the germline ends. The CDR3 runs to 13 residues. Germline CDR1 is SGHRS and CDR2 is YFSETQ. The CDR3 nucleotides are TGCGCCAGCAGCTTGTCTCCCCGCAATGAGCAGTTCTTC. Translation gives CASSLSPRNEQFF.

This clonotype was seen more than once but under ten times. The V call is TRBV20-1, the J call TRBJ2-3; weak D call: TRBD2 (6 bases). Germline CDR1 reads DFQATT; CDR2 reads SNEGSKA (reference sequence). V lost 0 bases, J lost 0 bases, and 13 bases lay in between. CDR3 size: 16 residues. The CDR3, as DNA: TGCAGTGCTAGAGAGGAGACGGGAGCTAGCACAGATACGCAGTATTTT. Translating it yields CSAREETGASTDTQYF.

The CDR3 DNA sequence: TGCAGTGCCACCCTAGCGGGACGCACAGATACGCAGTATTTT. This encodes CSATLAGRTDTQYF. The rearrangement links TRBV20-1 to TRBJ2-3; 9 bases align to TRBD2. With V trimmed by 6 bases and J by 1 base, 5 bases remained unmatched. Germline-derived CDR1 and CDR2 are DFQATT and SNEGSKA (reference sequence). This CDR3 comprises 14 residues.

The rearrangement links TRBV7-8 to TRBJ1-1; D gene unclear. The V end was cut by 0 bases, the J end by 0 bases, with 8 bases between. Germline CDR1 SGHVS, CDR2 FQNEAQ. The CDR3 extends over 15 amino acids. The CDR3: CASSLAAVMNTEAFF. The DNA of the CDR3 is TGTGCCAGCAGCTTAGCCGCGGTTATGAACACTGAAGCTTTCTTT.

The chain uses TRBV4-1 and TRBJ2-7, with 7 bases identical to TRBD2. The J call may be in error: the DNA end matches TRBJ2-5 better. Germline V lookup: CDR1 MGHRA, CDR2 YSYEKL. CDR3 size: 14 residues. The CDR3: CASSQDRAGVTQYF. The CDR3 DNA follows: TGCGCCAGCAGCCAAGATCGGGCGGGAGTGACCCAGTACTTC.

This clonotype has just a few counts. This chain links TRBV12-3 or TRBV12-4 with TRBJ2-2; no clear D gene. CDR3 length: 13 amino acids. Trimming shortened V by 6 bases and J by 1 base, and 6 bases separated the two germline ends. The CDR3 DNA is TGTGCCAGCAGCCCCTGGAACACCGGGGAGCTGTTTTTT. It codes for CASSPWNTGELFF.

The sample holds a few counts of this clonotype. The chain employs TRBV7-2 and TRBJ1-2; D not certain. The germline CDR1 and CDR2 sequences are SGHTA and FQGNSA. The CDR3 spans 14 residues. Deletions cut 3 bases from V and 0 bases from J, with 8 bases between. The CDR3 spells CASSFPQPNYGYTF. The DNA of the CDR3 is TGTGCCAGCAGCTTCCCACAGCCTAACTATGGCTACACCTTC.

The chain couples TRBV12-3 or TRBV12-4 to TRBJ2-2; D gene ambiguous. Trimming cost V 9 bases and J 1 base, with 15 bases left between them. The CDR3 covers 15 residues. CDR3 bases: TGTGCCAGTCTTGCGAGCTTTCTGAACACCGGGGAGCTGTTTTTT. It is translated as CASLASFLNTGELFF.

The chain joins TRBV12-3 or TRBV12-4 to TRBJ2-5; D possibly corresponds to TRBD1 (5 bases). The J call may be incorrect, as the DNA end agrees better with TRBJ2-7. The CDR3 is made up of 14 amino acids. CDR3 DNA sequence: TGTGCCAGCAGTTTAACCCAGGGCGACTTCGAGCAGTACTTC. It codes for CASSLTQGDFEQYF.

The chain is built from TRBV6-2 or TRBV6-3 and TRBJ2-7; no clear D gene. CDR1 and CDR2 (germline): MNHEY, SVGEGT. This CDR3 region has 13 residues. The V end was cut by 5 bases, the J end by 1 base, with 9 bases between. As DNA, the CDR3 is TGTGCCAGCAGTAGGTCGGAGTCCTACGAGCAGTACTTC. This codes for CASSRSESYEQYF.

The chain joins TRBV5-1 to TRBJ2-1; 10 nucleotides match TRBD1. Germline CDR1 SGHRS, CDR2 YFSETQ. This CDR3 has 16 residues. V was clipped by 4 bases and J by 7 bases; unmatched bases: 11. The CDR3 here is CASSPKKDRGDNEQFF. In DNA form, the CDR3 reads TGCGCCAGCAGCCCGAAAAAGGACAGGGGGGATAATGAGCAGTTCTTC.

This chain connects TRBV12-3 or TRBV12-4 to TRBJ2-4, with TRBD1 matching 7 bases. The length of the CDR3 is 14 residues. V shed 11 bases and J 5 bases; nucleotides not matched to a gene: 12. This CDR3 reads CAGTQQGMQNIQYF. The DNA of the CDR3 is TGTGCCGGCACCCAACAGGGGATGCAAAACATTCAGTACTTC.

The chain uses TRBV6-6 and TRBJ2-7; 7 bases map to TRBD2. The length of the CDR3 is 15 residues. CDR1 and CDR2 from the germline V gene are MNHNY and SVGAGI (reference sequence). The V gene end was trimmed by 3 bases and the J gene end by 2 bases; junction bases not matched to a gene: 7. The CDR3 here is CASSYPSGAPYEQYF. CDR3 bases: TGTGCCAGCAGTTATCCGAGCGGGGCGCCCTACGAGCAGTACTTC.

This chain links TRBV12-3 or TRBV12-4 with TRBJ1-2; D is unresolved. CDR3 length equals 13 residues. Trimming left V 8 bases short and J 4 bases short, with 14 bases between. The CDR3 loop reads CASDTPGGYGYTF. CDR3 bases: TGTGCCAGCGACACGCCCGGCGGCTATGGCTACACCTTC.

V and J are TRBV20-1 and TRBJ2-1; weak D call: TRBD1 (5 bases). This CDR3 has 15 residues. CDR1 and CDR2 from the germline V gene are DFQATT and SNEGSKA (reference sequence). The V gene lost 0 bases and the J gene lost 2 bases, with 11 bases spanning the gap. CDR3 residues: CSAREGRSAYNEQFF. CDR3 DNA sequence: TGCAGTGCTAGAGAGGGGCGGTCGGCCTACAATGAGCAGTTCTTC.

CDR3 sequence: CSARTSGGWYNEQFF. CDR3 DNA sequence: TGCAGTGCAAGGACTAGCGGGGGTTGGTACAATGAGCAGTTCTTC. This chain connects TRBV20-1 to TRBJ2-1; 13 positions agree with TRBD2. V trimming: 6 bases; J trimming: 4 bases; junction bases outside the gene matches: 6. Germline V lookup: CDR1 DFQATT, CDR2 SNEGSKA (reference sequence). The CDR3 is 15 amino acids.

The CDR3 DNA sequence: TGTGCCAGCAGCTTATCTGCCCGGGACGAGCAGTACTTC. Protein product: CASSLSARDEQYF. The chain has TRBV7-6 and TRBJ2-5; D is undetermined. TRBJ2-7 explains the end of the DNA better; the J call may be wrong. CDR1 is SGHVS, CDR2 FNYEAQ, per germline. This CDR3 has 13 residues.